This T cell receptor (beta chain) was profiled in a study of cytomegalovirus exposure and HLA in healthy donors. Study summary: The same platform used for the 666 first-cohort repertoires was also used for the 90 to 150 validation repertoires, as a later analysis reported. Study conclusions and caveats: That first-cohort TCR clusters tended to co-occur in the roughly 130 validation repertoires was found in a later analysis. The study listed around 150 cytomegalovirus-associated TCR beta chains.

With V trimmed by 4 bases and J by 6 bases, 8 bases remained unmatched. Germline CDR1 is SGHVS and CDR2 is FNYEAQ. The CDR3 covers 15 residues. This clone has a handful of counts. Its antigen is as yet unknown. These donors were members of the roughly 120-subject validation cohort, a group separate from the approximately 680-subject first cohort. Clones were read by immunoSEQ multiplex PCR, and TCRdb kept only the in-frame ones, dropping some. The sample consists of about 340,000 clones, 70% to 90% of them appearing once. This sequence joins TRBV7-6 and TRBJ2-1, with 8 nucleotides matching TRBD1. This TCR came from a woman younger than 35 in good health and CMV-seronegative. Material: PBMCs. CDR3 amino acids: CASSSDRGPSNEQFF. For the CDR3, the DNA is TGTGCCAGCAGCTCTGACAGGGGTCCCTCCAATGAGCAGTTCTTC.